This TCR beta chain was obtained from a study of tumor and adjacent non-tumor tissue in lung cancer. Study in general: There were around 11 adenocarcinoma, a couple of squamous cell carcinoma and 1 small cell lung cancer cases. About 4.2 million productive TCRbeta reads were obtained per sample on average.

Turning to this clonotype: No antigen is known for it. One end of the junction does not line up with germline, which may come from a read error.

Study conclusions and caveats: Tumor repertoires had a smaller top 100 clone share than normal lung.

Germline V gives CDR1 MGHRA, CDR2 YSYEKL. The CDR3 runs 16 residues. No cell sorting was done before RNA was extracted from the tissue. The library came from three nested PCR rounds adapted from ARM-PCR protocols. MiXCR, run by TCRdb on the multiplex PCR reads, gives a single entry per CDR3 protein. Seen here are 89,000 or so distinct CDR3 sequences, more than 60% observed once, and the top ten hold 15%. Material for sequencing was lung tumor tissue. This clonotype originated in a man aged 65-85 years with non-small cell lung cancer. The rearrangement joins TRBV4-1 to TRBJ2-1; possibly TRBD2 for D (6 bases). CDR3 amino acids: CASCQVAETSYNEQFF. The CDR3 DNA reads as TGTGCCAGCTGCCAAGTAGCGGAGACCTCCTACAATGAGCAGTTCTTC.